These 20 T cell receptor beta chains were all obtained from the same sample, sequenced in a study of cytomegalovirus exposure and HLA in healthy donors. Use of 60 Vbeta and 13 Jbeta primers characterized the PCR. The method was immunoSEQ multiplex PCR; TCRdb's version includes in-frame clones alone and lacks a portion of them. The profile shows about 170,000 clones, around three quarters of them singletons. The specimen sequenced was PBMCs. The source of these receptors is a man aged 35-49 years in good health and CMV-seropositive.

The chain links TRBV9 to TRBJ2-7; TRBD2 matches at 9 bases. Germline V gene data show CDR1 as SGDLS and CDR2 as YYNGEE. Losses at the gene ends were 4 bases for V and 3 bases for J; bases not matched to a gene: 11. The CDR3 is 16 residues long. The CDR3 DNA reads TGTGCCAGCAGCCCTCGTATAGCGGGGGCCCGCTACGAGCAGTACTTC. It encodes CASSPRIAGARYEQYF.

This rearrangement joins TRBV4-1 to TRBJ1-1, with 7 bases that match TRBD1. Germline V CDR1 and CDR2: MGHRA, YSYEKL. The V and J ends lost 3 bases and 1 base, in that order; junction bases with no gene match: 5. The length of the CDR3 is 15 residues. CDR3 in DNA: TGCGCCAGCAGCCATGCAGGGGGTGGGAACACTGAAGCTTTCTTT. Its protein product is CASSHAGGGNTEAFF.

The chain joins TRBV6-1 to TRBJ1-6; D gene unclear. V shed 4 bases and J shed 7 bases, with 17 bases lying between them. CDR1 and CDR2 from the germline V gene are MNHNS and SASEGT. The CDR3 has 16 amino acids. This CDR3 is CASSVSVTPVNSPLHF. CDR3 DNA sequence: TGTGCCAGCAGTGTATCAGTTACCCCCGTAAATTCACCCCTCCACTTT.

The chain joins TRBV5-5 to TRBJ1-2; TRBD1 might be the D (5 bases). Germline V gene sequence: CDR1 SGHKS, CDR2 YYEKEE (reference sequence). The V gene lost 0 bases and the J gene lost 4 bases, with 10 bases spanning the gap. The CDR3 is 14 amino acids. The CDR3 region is CASSLGGGGYGYTF. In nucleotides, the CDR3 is TGTGCCAGCAGCTTGGGGGGGGGAGGCTATGGCTACACCTTC. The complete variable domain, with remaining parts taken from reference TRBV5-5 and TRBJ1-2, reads DAGVTQSPTHLIKTRGQQVTLRCSPISGHKSVSWYQQVLGQGPQFIFQYYEKEERGRGNFPDRFSARQFPNYSSELNVNALLLGDSALYLCASSLGGGGYGYTFGSGTRLTVV.

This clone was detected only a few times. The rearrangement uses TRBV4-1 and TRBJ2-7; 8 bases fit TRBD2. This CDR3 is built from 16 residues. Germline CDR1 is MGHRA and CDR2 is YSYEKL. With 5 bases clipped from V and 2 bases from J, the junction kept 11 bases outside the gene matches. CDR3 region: CASSTWPSGGAYEQYF. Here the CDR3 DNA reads TGCGCCAGCAGCACCTGGCCAAGCGGGGGTGCCTACGAGCAGTACTTC.

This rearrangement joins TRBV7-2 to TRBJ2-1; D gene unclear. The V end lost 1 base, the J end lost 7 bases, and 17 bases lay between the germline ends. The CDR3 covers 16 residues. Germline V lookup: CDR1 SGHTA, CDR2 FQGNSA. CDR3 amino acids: CASSLVKPLGWNEQFF. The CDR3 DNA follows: TGTGCCAGCAGCTTAGTGAAACCCCTCGGGTGGAATGAGCAGTTCTTC. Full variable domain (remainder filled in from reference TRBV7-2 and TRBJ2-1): GAGVSQSPSNKVTEKGKDVELRCDPISGHTALYWYRQSLGQGLEFLIYFQGNSAPDKSGLPSDRFSAERTGGSVSTLTIQRTQQEDSAVYLCASSLVKPLGWNEQFFGPGTRLTVL.

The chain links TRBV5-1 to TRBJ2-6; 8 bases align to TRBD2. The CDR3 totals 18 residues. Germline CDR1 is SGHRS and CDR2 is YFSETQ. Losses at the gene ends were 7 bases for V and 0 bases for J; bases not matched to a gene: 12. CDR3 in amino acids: CASSSPSGGLSGANVLTF. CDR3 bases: TGCGCCAGCTCCTCCCCCAGCGGGGGCCTCTCTGGGGCCAACGTCCTGACTTTC.

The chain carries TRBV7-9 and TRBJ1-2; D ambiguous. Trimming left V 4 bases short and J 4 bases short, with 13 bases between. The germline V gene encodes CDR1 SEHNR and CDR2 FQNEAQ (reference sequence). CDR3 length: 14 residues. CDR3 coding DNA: TGTGCCAGCAGCTCGGGAGGCCTTGGCTATGGCTACACCTTC. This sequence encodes CASSSGGLGYGYTF.

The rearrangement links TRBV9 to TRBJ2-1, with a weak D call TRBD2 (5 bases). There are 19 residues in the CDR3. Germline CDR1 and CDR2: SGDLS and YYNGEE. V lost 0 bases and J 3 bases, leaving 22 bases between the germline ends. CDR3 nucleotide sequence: TGTGCCAGCAGCGTAGCTACCGGGGTTCCCAATCTGAGCTACAATGAGCAGTTCTTC. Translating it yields CASSVATGVPNLSYNEQFF.

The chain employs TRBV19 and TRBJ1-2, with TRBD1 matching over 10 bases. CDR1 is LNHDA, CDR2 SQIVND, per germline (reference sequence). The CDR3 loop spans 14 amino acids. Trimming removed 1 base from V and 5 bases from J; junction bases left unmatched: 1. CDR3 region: CASSIVGQGYGYTF. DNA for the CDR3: TGTGCCAGTAGTATAGTGGGACAGGGGTATGGCTACACCTTC. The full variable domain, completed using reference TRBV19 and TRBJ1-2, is DGGITQSPKYLFRKEGQNVTLSCEQNLNHDAMYWYRQDPGQGLRLIYYSQIVNDFQKGDIAEGYSVSREKKESFPLTVTSAQKNPTAFYLCASSIVGQGYGYTFGSGTRLTVV.

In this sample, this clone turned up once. The CDR3 region is CASSSRQGANTEAFF. DNA of the CDR3: TGTGCCAGCAGCTCCAGACAGGGAGCGAACACTGAAGCTTTCTTT. The chain recombines TRBV7-2 with TRBJ1-1; 7 nucleotides align to TRBD1. The CDR3 is made up of 15 amino acids. The germline gives CDR1 SGHTA, CDR2 FQGNSA. The V segment lost 4 bases and the J segment 1 base; nucleotides outside the gene matches: 6.

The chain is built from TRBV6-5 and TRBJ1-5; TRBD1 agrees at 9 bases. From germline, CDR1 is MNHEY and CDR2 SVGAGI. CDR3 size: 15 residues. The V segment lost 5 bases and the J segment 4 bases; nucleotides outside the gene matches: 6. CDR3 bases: TGTGCCAGCAGTACACAGGGGGCCCCTAATCAGCCCCAGCATTTT. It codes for CASSTQGAPNQPQHF.

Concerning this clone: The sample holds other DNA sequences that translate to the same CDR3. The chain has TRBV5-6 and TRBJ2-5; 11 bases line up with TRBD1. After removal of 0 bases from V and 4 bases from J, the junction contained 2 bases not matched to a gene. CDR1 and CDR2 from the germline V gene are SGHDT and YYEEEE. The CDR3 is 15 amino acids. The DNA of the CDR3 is TGTGCCAGCAGCTTGGGAGGGACAGGGGGAGAGACCCAGTACTTC. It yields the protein CASSLGGTGGETQYF.

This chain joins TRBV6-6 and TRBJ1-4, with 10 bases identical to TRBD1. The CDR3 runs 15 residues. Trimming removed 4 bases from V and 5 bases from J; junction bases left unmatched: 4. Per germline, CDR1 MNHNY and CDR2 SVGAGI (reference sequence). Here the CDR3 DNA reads TGTGCCAGCAGTTCGACAGGGGGCATCAATGAAAAACTGTTTTTT. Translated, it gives CASSSTGGINEKLFF.

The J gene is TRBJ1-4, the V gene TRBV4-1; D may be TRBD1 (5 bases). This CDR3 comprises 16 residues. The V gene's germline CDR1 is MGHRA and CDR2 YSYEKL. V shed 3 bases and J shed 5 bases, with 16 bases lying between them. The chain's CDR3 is CASSQEGLGGNEKLFF. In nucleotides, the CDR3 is TGCGCCAGCAGCCAGGAGGGGCTCGGGGGAAATGAAAAACTGTTTTTT.

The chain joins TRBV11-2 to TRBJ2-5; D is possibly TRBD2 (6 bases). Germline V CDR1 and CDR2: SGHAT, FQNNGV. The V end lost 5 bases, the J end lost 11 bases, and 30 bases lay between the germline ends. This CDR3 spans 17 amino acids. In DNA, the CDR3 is TGTGCCAGCAGCCCAAAGGGGAGGCCAGGAAAGTCGGGGGAGCAGTACTTC. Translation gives CASSPKGRPGKSGEQYF.

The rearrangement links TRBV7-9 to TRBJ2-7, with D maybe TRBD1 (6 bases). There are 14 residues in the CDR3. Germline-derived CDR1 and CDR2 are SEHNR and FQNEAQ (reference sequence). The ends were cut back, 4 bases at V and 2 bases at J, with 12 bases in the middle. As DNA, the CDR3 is TGTGCCAGCAGCTCCGGGACACTGACCTACGAGCAGTACTTC. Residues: CASSSGTLTYEQYF.

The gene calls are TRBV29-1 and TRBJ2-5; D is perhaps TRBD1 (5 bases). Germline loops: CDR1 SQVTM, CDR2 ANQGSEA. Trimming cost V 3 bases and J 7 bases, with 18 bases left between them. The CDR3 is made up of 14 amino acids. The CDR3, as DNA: TGCAGCGTTGAGGGGCAGACTCAATTTGGGACCCAGTACTTC. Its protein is CSVEGQTQFGTQYF.

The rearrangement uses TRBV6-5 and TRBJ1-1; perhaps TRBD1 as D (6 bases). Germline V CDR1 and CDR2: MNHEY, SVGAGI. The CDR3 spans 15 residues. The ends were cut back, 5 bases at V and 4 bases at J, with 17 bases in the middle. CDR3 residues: CASSPPPGGLTEAFF. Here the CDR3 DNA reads TGTGCCAGCAGTCCACCCCCCGGGGGGCTCACTGAAGCTTTCTTT.

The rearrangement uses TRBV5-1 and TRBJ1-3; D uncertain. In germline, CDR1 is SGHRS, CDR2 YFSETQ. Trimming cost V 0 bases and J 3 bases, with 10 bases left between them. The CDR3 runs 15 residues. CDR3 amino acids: CASSLGGSRGNTIYF. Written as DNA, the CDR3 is TGCGCCAGCAGCTTGGGTGGTAGCCGTGGAAACACCATATATTTT.